This paragraph reports one T cell receptor beta chain. V lost 1 base and J lost 4, with 10 bases in between. The V gene's germline CDR1 is MDHEN and CDR2 SYDVKM. CDR3 length: 14 amino acids. The sample is drawn from a study of blood T cell repertoires in COVID-19. Study context: Collection of acute and convalescent COVID-19 samples took place in the United States, Italy and Spain. Nucleic acid was either cDNA or gDNA, and it came from T cells, B-cell-depleted T cells, or PBMCs.

Per the study methods: For nucleated cells, counts were estimated from reference gene primer amplification. Measured with immunoSEQ multiplex PCR; TCRdb has only the in-frame clones, and not every one. V and J calls and clone size are given by that table; D and trimming were obtained from the DNA. The sample lists 200,000 to 300,000 clones, around nine tenths occurring once. The Seattle patients, enrolled during active infection, were followed longitudinally. The clonotype originates from a woman aged 60 to 75 with COVID-19, enrolled during active disease. The chain is built from TRBV28 and TRBJ1-2; tentative D call: TRBD1 (6 bases). The sample consisted of peripheral blood. The DNA for the CDR3 is TGTGCCAGCAGTTTATTGCAGGGGAGCTATGGCTACACCTTC. Translating it yields CASSLLQGSYGYTF.